Listed here are 13 T cell receptor beta chains from one sample, sequenced in a study of shared clonotypes between healthy human individuals. Libraries were prepared by immunoSEQ multiplex PCR; TCRdb keeps only in-frame clonotypes and omits some of them. In the table there are about 2 million clones, about 95% of which are singletons. The sequencing input was naive CD4+ T cells sorted from blood. Subset reported: CD45RA+ positively selected. Source of these receptors: a man in his late teens or twenties in good health.

This clone was counted once. The CDR3 here is CASSFNWQSSYEQYF. CDR3 sequence (DNA): TGTGCCAGCAGCTTTAATTGGCAGAGCTCCTACGAGCAGTACTTC. This chain joins TRBV5-8 and TRBJ2-7; D gene ambiguous. The CDR3 runs 15 residues. CDR1 SGHTS and CDR2 YDEGEE come from the germline V gene. Trimming took 2 bases from V and 0 from J, leaving 12 bases between them.

Written as DNA, the CDR3 is TGTGCCAGCAACGGACAGGGGACCAGTGAAGCTTTCTTT. This sequence encodes CASNGQGTSEAFF. The chain joins TRBV2 to TRBJ1-1; 9 positions match TRBD1. Per germline, CDR1 SNHLY and CDR2 FYNNEI. CDR3 size: 13 residues. V lost 7 bases and J lost 7; bases outside the gene matches: 7.

This rearrangement joins TRBV6-5 to TRBJ1-5; a weak D match, TRBD1 (6 bases). The CDR3 sequence is 14 residues long. Germline CDR1 and CDR2: MNHEY and SVGAGI. V dropped 3 bases and J dropped 7 bases, with 13 bases sitting between them. The CDR3 protein is CASSYIGGGQPQHF. The CDR3 nucleotides read TGTGCCAGCAGTTATATAGGGGGAGGACAGCCCCAGCATTTT.

This chain joins TRBV7-9 and TRBJ1-1; a possible D gene is TRBD1 (6 bases). Trimming stripped 1 base from V and 6 bases from J, with 15 bases between. Germline V CDR1 and CDR2: SEHNR, FQNEAQ (reference sequence). The CDR3 runs to 15 residues. The CDR3 bases are TGTGCCAGCAGCTTAGAGGGGGGCGCTTGGGCTGAAGCTTTCTTT. This encodes CASSLEGGAWAEAFF.

The chain joins TRBV5-4 to TRBJ2-7; D call uncertain. The germline CDR1 and CDR2 sequences are SGHNT and YYREEE (reference sequence). Between the trimmed V and J ends, which lost 0 bases and 2 bases, there was a span of 9 bases. This CDR3 has 14 amino acids. The CDR3 region has the DNA TGTGCCAGCAGCTTGGACCCAGCTGCCTACGAGCAGTACTTC. Protein product: CASSLDPAAYEQYF.

As for this clone: The sample carries other DNA sequences with the same CDR3. V usage is TRBV6-5 and J usage is TRBJ2-7, with D tentatively TRBD1 (6 bases). This CDR3 comprises 14 residues. V lost 0 bases and J 3 bases, leaving 9 bases between the germline ends. CDR1 and CDR2 (germline): MNHEY, SVGAGI. The CDR3 DNA reads as TGTGCCAGCAGTTACTCCCAGGGGCTCTACGAGCAGTACTTC. Protein product: CASSYSQGLYEQYF.

The rearrangement joins TRBV7-9 to TRBJ2-3, with D perhaps matching TRBD1 (6 bases). The CDR3 spans 15 residues. V dropped 4 bases and J dropped 0 bases, with 11 bases sitting between them. Germline CDR1 SEHNR, CDR2 FQNEAQ (reference sequence). Here the CDR3 reads CASSSLGTSTDTQYF. As DNA, the CDR3 is TGTGCCAGCAGCTCCCTGGGGACAAGCACAGATACGCAGTATTTT. Full variable domain (outside the CDR3, taken from reference TRBV7-9 and TRBJ2-3): DTGVSQNPRHKITKRGQNVTFRCDPISEHNRLYWYRQTLGQGPEFLTYFQNEAQLEKSRLLSDRFSAERPKGSFSTLEIQRTEQGDSAMYLCASSSLGTSTDTQYFGPGTRLTVL.

Regarding this clone: A junction boundary mismatches the germline segment, possibly from a read error. The chain couples TRBV6-5 to TRBJ2-7; perhaps TRBD1 as D (6 bases). The length of the CDR3 is 14 residues. Germline lookup yields CDR1 MNHEY and CDR2 SVGAGI. The CDR3 sequence is CASSDSRGSYEQYF. In DNA form, the CDR3 reads TGTGCCAGCAGTGACTCCAGGGGTTCCTACGAGCAGTACTTC.

The J gene is TRBJ2-2, the V gene TRBV9, with TRBD2 as a possible D gene (5 bases). The CDR3 is made up of 16 amino acids. V was clipped by 3 bases and J by 0 bases, with 12 bases between them. Germline V gene lookup returns CDR1 SGDLS and CDR2 YYNGEE. DNA for the CDR3: TGTGCCAGCAGCGCCCGGGGAAGGGCGAACACCGGGGAGCTGTTTTTT. This encodes CASSARGRANTGELFF.

The CDR3 DNA reads as TGTGCCAGCAGCCCCGGGACAGGGGTACATGGCTACACCTTC. Translation: CASSPGTGVHGYTF. The V call is TRBV6-5, the J call TRBJ1-2; 10 bases line up with TRBD1. The J segment lost 6 bases and the V segment lost 6 bases, leaving 7 bases of the junction unmatched. The CDR3 runs to 14 residues. Per germline, CDR1 MNHEY and CDR2 SVGAGI.

As to this clone: Other nucleotide sequences from this sample produce the same CDR3. This sequence joins TRBV5-1 and TRBJ2-7; D is ambiguous. V was pared by 0 bases and J by 4 bases, with 8 bases between. The CDR3 consists of 13 residues. CDR1 is SGHRS and CDR2 is YFSETQ in the germline V gene. The CDR3 region has the DNA TGCGCCAGCAGCTTGGAAGTCTCATACGAGCAGTACTTC. Its translation is CASSLEVSYEQYF.

This clone has a single count. A read error may account for a junction end that differs from germline. This chain uses TRBV28 with TRBJ1-2; 7 nucleotides match TRBD1. Germline V gene data show CDR1 as MDHEN and CDR2 as SYDVKM. This CDR3 is 12 amino acids long. The CDR3 here is CASNGDSLLRAF. DNA for the CDR3: TGTGCCAGCAACGGGGACAGCCTCCTTCGGGCCTTC.

The V gene is TRBV2, the J gene TRBJ2-1; TRBD2 matches 10 bases. CDR3 length: 15 residues. Trimming removed 1 base from V and 8 bases from J; junction bases left unmatched: 5. The germline CDR1 and CDR2 sequences are SNHLY and FYNNEI. CDR3 residues: CASSEGLAGVDEQFF. CDR3 in DNA: TGTGCCAGCAGTGAAGGGCTAGCGGGAGTGGATGAGCAGTTCTTC. The variable domain in full, with the rest retrieved from reference TRBV2 and TRBJ2-1, is EPEVTQTPSHQVTQMGQEVILRCVPISNHLYFYWYRQILGQKVEFLVSFYNNEISEKSEIFDDQFSVERPDGSNFTLKIRSTKLEDSAMYFCASSEGLAGVDEQFFGPGTRLTVL.